The 18 T cell receptor beta chains below come from one sample, sequenced in a study of shared clonotypes between healthy human individuals. Clones were read by immunoSEQ multiplex PCR, and TCRdb kept only the in-frame ones, dropping some. Among over a million clones listed, about 96% were seen once. The sequencing input was naive CD4+ T cells sorted from blood. Subset denoted: CD45RA+ positively selected. The receptors stem from a man aged 25 to 40 in good health.

Only one count was recorded for this clone. The rearrangement uses TRBV27 and TRBJ2-3; 7 bases map to TRBD1. CDR1 is MNHEY, CDR2 SMNVEV, per germline (reference sequence). There are 14 residues in the CDR3. After removal of 6 bases from V and 1 base from J, the junction contained 4 bases not matched to a gene. In DNA form, the CDR3 reads TGTGCCAGCAGCCCGCAGGGGGGCACAGATACGCAGTATTTT. This translates into CASSPQGGTDTQYF.

The V and J genes are TRBV4-1 and TRBJ2-2; possibly TRBD1 or TRBD2 for D (7 bases each). Deletions cut 4 bases from V and 5 bases from J, with 32 bases between. Germline loops: CDR1 MGHRA, CDR2 YSYEKL. CDR3 length: 21 residues. The CDR3 DNA reads TGCGCCAGCAGCCGCCACCGGGGGGACAGTGAGACTAGCTATTCAACCGGGGAGCTGTTTTTT. Its translation is CASSRHRGDSETSYSTGELFF.

V usage is TRBV7-2 and J usage is TRBJ1-4; a possible D gene is TRBD1 (6 bases). The germline CDR1 and CDR2 sequences are SGHTA and FQGNSA. CDR3 size: 15 residues. V shed 1 base and J shed 6 bases, with 12 bases lying between them. The CDR3, as DNA: TGTGCCAGCAGCTTAGATCGGGGGGCGTATGAAAAACTGTTTTTT. The encoded protein is CASSLDRGAYEKLFF.

V usage is TRBV5-4 and J usage is TRBJ1-1; 7 bases line up with TRBD1. J lost 0 bases, V lost 3 bases, and 2 bases had no gene match. The germline CDR1 and CDR2 sequences are SGHNT and YYREEE (reference sequence). The CDR3 length is 14 residues. The CDR3 region has the DNA TGTGCCAGCAGCTCACAGGGGATGAACACTGAAGCTTTCTTT. Amino acids: CASSSQGMNTEAFF.

The genes are TRBV28 and TRBJ1-4; 10 bases map to TRBD1. The CDR3 covers 14 residues. The V segment lost 6 bases and the J segment 7 bases; nucleotides outside the gene matches: 5. The germline V gene has CDR1 MDHEN and CDR2 SYDVKM. The CDR3 nucleotides are TGTGCCAGCAGCAGGGGACAGGGGCCTGAAAAACTGTTTTTT. Its translation is CASSRGQGPEKLFF.

The gene calls are TRBV9 and TRBJ1-5, with no clear D. CDR1 is SGDLS and CDR2 is YYNGEE in the germline V gene. The ends were cut back, 0 bases at V and 3 bases at J, with 10 bases in the middle. The CDR3 spans 15 residues. In DNA form, the CDR3 reads TGTGCCAGCAGCGTAGAAGGGTCAGACAATCAGCCCCAGCATTTT. This translates into CASSVEGSDNQPQHF.

V gene TRBV4-3 combines with J gene TRBJ2-2, with D hard to call. This CDR3 spans 14 amino acids. V was cut by 4 bases and J by 7 bases, with 13 bases left in between. In germline, CDR1 is LGHNA, CDR2 YSLEER. The CDR3 DNA sequence: TGCGCCAGCAGCCCCCACGTGGGTAGCGGGGAGCTGTTTTTT. It codes for CASSPHVGSGELFF.

Regarding this clone: At the DNA level, this CDR3 is encoded by other sequences in the same sample as well. The chain is built from TRBV5-1 and TRBJ2-7, with no clear D. Per germline, CDR1 SGHRS and CDR2 YFSETQ. The CDR3 is 12 residues long. V gave up 0 bases and J gave up 6 bases, with 7 bases separating them. The CDR3 sequence is CASSLVGSEQYF. CDR3 in DNA: TGCGCCAGCAGCTTGGTAGGTTCCGAGCAGTACTTC. The full variable domain, in which reference TRBV5-1 and TRBJ2-7 provide the parts outside the CDR3, is KAGVTQTPRYLIKTRGQQVTLSCSPISGHRSVSWYQQTPGQGLQFLFEYFSETQRNKGNFPGRFSGRQFSNSRSEMNVSTLELGDSALYLCASSLVGSEQYFGPGTRLTVT.

This rearrangement joins TRBV28 to TRBJ2-5; no firm D call. The CDR3 runs 15 residues. The germline gives CDR1 MDHEN, CDR2 SYDVKM. V was shortened by 7 bases and J by 4 bases, with 19 bases between the two germline ends. The CDR3 protein is CASTLEYIPGETQYF. The DNA for the CDR3 is TGTGCCAGCACCTTGGAATACATCCCAGGAGAGACCCAGTACTTC. The full variable domain, in which reference TRBV28 and TRBJ2-5 provide the parts outside the CDR3, is DVKVTQSSRYLVKRTGEKVFLECVQDMDHENMFWYRQDPGLGLRLIYFSYDVKMKEKGDIPEGYSVSREKKERFSLILESASTNQTSMYLCASTLEYIPGETQYFGPGTRLLVL.

The chain recombines TRBV7-9 with TRBJ2-2, with TRBD2 identical over 8 bases. Germline loops: CDR1 SEHNR, CDR2 FQNEAQ (reference sequence). This CDR3 spans 16 amino acids. V was pared by 6 bases and J by 3 bases, with 9 bases of the junction left unmatched. The CDR3 sequence: CASRLAGTSHTGELFF. CDR3 coding DNA: TGTGCCAGCAGGTTGGCCGGGACTAGTCACACCGGGGAGCTGTTTTTT.

The CDR3 sequence is CASSFSQNTEAFF. The CDR3 bases are TGTGCCAGCAGTTTTTCACAAAACACTGAAGCTTTCTTT. The V call is TRBV28, the J call TRBJ1-1; unclear D gene. The V end was cut by 3 bases, the J end by 2 bases, with 7 bases between. CDR1 is MDHEN and CDR2 is SYDVKM in the germline V gene. CDR3 size: 13 residues.

Comment on this clone: One end of the junction varies from germline; a read error may be responsible. J is TRBJ1-4 and V is TRBV15; D is undetermined. Germline V lookup: CDR1 LNHNV, CDR2 YYDKDF (reference sequence). CDR3 length equals 13 residues. The CDR3 DNA follows: TGTGCCACCTGCAGAGCAACTAATGAAAAACTGTTTTTT. Protein sequence: CATCRATNEKLFF. Filled out from reference TRBV15 and TRBJ1-4, the complete variable domain reads DAMVIQNPRYQVTQFGKPVTLSCSQTLNHNVMYWYQQKSSQAPKLLFHYYDKDFNNEADTPDNFQSRRPNTSFCFLDIRSPGLGDTAMYLCATCRATNEKLFFGSGTQLSVL.

V usage is TRBV28 and J usage is TRBJ1-2; possible D gene TRBD1, 5 bases. The CDR3 contains 12 residues. The germline V gene encodes CDR1 MDHEN and CDR2 SYDVKM. V lost 4 bases and J lost 5, with 8 bases in between. DNA for the CDR3: TGTGCCAGCAGTTGGGACGGGTATGGCTACACCTTC. Amino acid sequence: CASSWDGYGYTF.

The genes are TRBV19 and TRBJ2-7; TRBD1 agrees at 8 bases. The CDR3 is 13 amino acids. J was trimmed by 2 bases and V by 11 bases; bases with no gene match: 8. CDR1 is LNHDA, CDR2 SQIVND, per germline (reference sequence). Here the CDR3 reads CAVGQGLTYEQYF. CDR3 DNA: TGTGCCGTCGGACAGGGACTCACCTACGAGCAGTACTTC.

The chain has TRBV2 and TRBJ1-1; D is ambiguous. V lost 8 bases, J lost 2 bases, and 12 bases lay in between. This CDR3 region has 13 residues. CDR1 is SNHLY and CDR2 is FYNNEI in the germline V gene. CDR3 amino acids: CASGYEANTEAFF. CDR3 nucleotides: TGTGCCAGCGGTTACGAAGCTAACACTGAAGCTTTCTTT.

The rearrangement joins TRBV28 to TRBJ2-7; 8 bases agree with TRBD1. V dropped 5 bases and J dropped 3; count of bases not matched to a gene: 9. The CDR3 sequence is 15 residues long. Germline lookup yields CDR1 MDHEN and CDR2 SYDVKM. The CDR3, as DNA: TGTGCCAGCAGTCCCTTCCGGGACAGGAACTACGAGCAGTACTTC. Amino acid sequence: CASSPFRDRNYEQYF. Looking up the rest from reference TRBV28 and TRBJ2-7 gives the full variable domain: DVKVTQSSRYLVKRTGEKVFLECVQDMDHENMFWYRQDPGLGLRLIYFSYDVKMKEKGDIPEGYSVSREKKERFSLILESASTNQTSMYLCASSPFRDRNYEQYFGPGTRLTVT.

The CDR3 DNA is TGCGCCAGCAGCTTGGACGGTAGAGTGACCCAGTACTTC. This sequence encodes CASSLDGRVTQYF. This chain connects TRBV5-1 to TRBJ2-5; D gene uncertain. Germline CDR1 and CDR2: SGHRS and YFSETQ. CDR3 length: 13 amino acids. Trimming removed 0 bases from V and 7 bases from J, with 10 bases in between.

This chain connects TRBV19 to TRBJ2-3; the D is unclear. The CDR3 length is 13 residues. The V gene's germline CDR1 is LNHDA and CDR2 SQIVND (reference sequence). V was clipped by 9 bases and J by 5 bases, with 15 bases between them. The CDR3 bases are TGTGCCAGCCGCCATCGGGCCCAAGATACGCAGTATTTT. It is translated as CASRHRAQDTQYF.